The present T cell receptor (beta chain) was sequenced within a study of shared clonotypes between healthy human individuals. Per the germline V gene, CDR1 is MNHEY and CDR2 is SMNVEV (reference sequence). This CDR3 has 14 residues. Losses at the gene ends were 3 bases for V and 7 bases for J; bases not matched to a gene: 5. Repertoires were generated with immunoSEQ multiplex PCR, while TCRdb's copy carries only in-frame clones and drops some. The repertoire holds about 2 million clones, with roughly 94% as singletons. This clone was detected once. It was CD45RO-negative cells, positively selected for CCR7, that made up naive CD8 cells, with terminally differentiated effector memory CD45RA+ cells excluded. Recent vaccinations or acute infections were absent in the healthy HIV-negative adult donors.

The sequencing sample was made of naive CD8+ T cells sorted from blood. V usage is TRBV27 and J usage is TRBJ2-2; the match to TRBD2 covers 7 bases. The receptor was derived from a man aged 18 to 29 in good health. The CDR3 region is CASSFMGEGGELFF. As DNA, the CDR3 is TGTGCCAGCAGTTTCATGGGGGAGGGCGGGGAGCTGTTTTTT.